The clone carrying this T cell receptor (beta chain) was recorded once. The CDR3 runs 16 residues. J gave up 2 bases and V 5 bases, and 6 bases lay outside the gene matches. Germline V gene sequence: CDR1 SEHNR, CDR2 FQNEAQ (reference sequence). Clones were read by immunoSEQ multiplex PCR, and TCRdb kept only the in-frame ones, dropping some. The sample holds 300,000 to 450,000 clones, over 75% seen once. The data stem from a study of blood T cell repertoires in COVID-19. V and J are TRBV7-9 and TRBJ2-6, with TRBD1 identical over 7 bases. The sequenced sample consisted of PBMCs or T cells enriched from blood (not recorded which). This clonotype was sampled from a man between 35 and 55 years old in a cohort exposed to, infected with or recovered from COVID-19 (not recorded which). The CDR3 DNA is TGTGCCAGCAGCCGTAAACAGGGGACTGGGGCCAACGTCCTGACTTTC. Translated, it gives CASSRKQGTGANVLTF.